Listed here are 26 T cell receptor beta chains from one sample, sequenced in a study of technical replicates of blood from several donors. Sequencing was performed with immunoSEQ multiplex PCR; in TCRdb, only in-frame clones are kept and a portion is missing. This sample carries 75,000 to 100,000 clones, roughly 94% of them seen once, and the ten largest clones take less than 0.3%. Sequenced input: T cells isolated from PBMCs. These receptors were collected from a human donor in good health.

The sample holds a few counts of this clone. The chain employs TRBV9 and TRBJ2-3; 13 bases align to TRBD2. There are 21 residues in the CDR3. Trimming cost V 3 bases and J 1 base; bases outside gene matches: 17. Germline lookup yields CDR1 SGDLS and CDR2 YYNGEE. The CDR3 region is CASSEPSSTSGRALGTDTQYF. CDR3 nucleotides: TGTGCCAGCAGCGAGCCCTCATCAACTAGCGGGAGGGCCTTAGGCACAGATACGCAGTATTTT.

The chain carries TRBV10-1 and TRBJ2-2; D is undetermined. The CDR3 covers 12 residues. V gave up 6 bases and J gave up 1 base, with 3 bases separating them. Germline V gene sequence: CDR1 WNHNN, CDR2 SYGVQD (reference sequence). CDR3 region: CASSWNTGELFF. The DNA of the CDR3 is TGCGCCAGCAGCTGGAACACCGGGGAGCTGTTTTTT.

The chain links TRBV4-1 to TRBJ1-4; no firm D call. Between the trimmed V and J ends, which lost 1 base and 10 bases, there was a span of 13 bases. This CDR3 spans 14 amino acids. Germline V gene sequence: CDR1 MGHRA, CDR2 YSYEKL. CDR3 bases: TGCGCCAGCAGCCAAGTAGACGGGGTTGGAAAACTGTTTTTT. Encoded protein: CASSQVDGVGKLFF.

This chain uses TRBV5-1 with TRBJ1-6, with 7 bases that match TRBD1. The germline CDR1 and CDR2 sequences are SGHRS and YFSETQ. This CDR3 comprises 16 residues. J lost 6 bases, V lost 1 base, and 7 bases had no gene match. CDR3 DNA sequence: TGCGCCAGCAGCTTGACCCCTACAGGGGTTAATTCACCCCTCCACTTT. The encoded protein is CASSLTPTGVNSPLHF.

This clone was seen more than once but under ten times. CDR3 sequence: CASSGSGSNTEAFF. The CDR3 DNA sequence: TGCGCCAGCAGTGGTTCAGGTTCGAACACTGAAGCTTTCTTT. The J gene is TRBJ1-1, the V gene TRBV10-2; the D is unclear. Germline lookup yields CDR1 WSHSY and CDR2 SAAADI. This CDR3 comprises 14 residues. V was trimmed by 4 bases and J by 1 base, leaving 10 bases between them.

Only one count was recorded for this clone. The V and J genes are TRBV7-9 and TRBJ2-5; D perhaps matches TRBD2 (6 bases). This CDR3 comprises 15 residues. V shed 5 bases and J shed 2 bases, with 15 bases lying between them. Germline-derived CDR1 and CDR2 are SEHNR and FQNEAQ (reference sequence). The CDR3 nucleotides read TGTGCCAGCAGCACGAAGTGGGGGGAACAAGAGACCCAGTACTTC. Protein sequence: CASSTKWGEQETQYF.

This chain joins TRBV30 and TRBJ2-2; D possibly corresponds to TRBD1 (6 bases). V dropped 0 bases and J dropped 4 bases, with 9 bases sitting between them. Germline assignment: CDR1 GTSNPN and CDR2 SVGIG (reference sequence). The CDR3 has 14 residues. CDR3 in amino acids: CAWSVVGGTGELFF. The DNA of the CDR3 is TGTGCCTGGAGTGTAGTAGGGGGCACCGGGGAGCTGTTTTTT.

The chain carries TRBV28 and TRBJ2-5; D is perhaps TRBD1 (5 bases). This CDR3 is built from 12 residues. The ends were cut back, 7 bases at V and 4 bases at J, with 10 bases in the middle. Germline assignment: CDR1 MDHEN and CDR2 SYDVKM. The CDR3 nucleotides are TGTGCCAGCATAGGTAGGGGAGAGACCCAGTACTTC. Its protein product is CASIGRGETQYF.

This chain uses TRBV5-4 with TRBJ2-3; maybe TRBD1 (6 bases). The CDR3 totals 16 residues. Between the trimmed V and J ends, which lost 3 bases and 6 bases, there was a span of 20 bases. The germline gives CDR1 SGHNT, CDR2 YYREEE (reference sequence). DNA of the CDR3: TGTGCCAGCAGCTATGGACAGAACATCAGAGAGGATACGCAGTATTTT. It yields the protein CASSYGQNIREDTQYF.

The rearrangement uses TRBV28 and TRBJ1-1, with no clear D. Germline CDR1 reads MDHEN; CDR2 reads SYDVKM. This CDR3 has 12 residues. Trimming stripped 8 bases from V and 7 bases from J, with 14 bases between. This chain's CDR3 is CASSRPRDEAFF. The CDR3 DNA follows: TGTGCCAGCTCCCGCCCAAGAGATGAAGCTTTCTTT.

The chain has TRBV5-6 and TRBJ2-2, with 8 nucleotides matching TRBD2. This CDR3 spans 15 amino acids. Trimming at V came to 4 bases and at J to 7 bases, leaving 9 bases not matched to a gene. CDR1 is SGHDT, CDR2 YYEEEE, per germline. This chain's CDR3 is CASSLPGGLYGELFF. The CDR3 region has the DNA TGTGCCAGCAGCCTCCCGGGGGGGCTTTACGGGGAGCTGTTTTTT.

The chain recombines TRBV27 with TRBJ2-5, with 7 nucleotides matching TRBD1. CDR1 and CDR2 from the germline V gene are MNHEY and SMNVEV (reference sequence). The ends lost 4 bases at V and 2 bases at J; junction bases unmatched: 1. The CDR3 has 13 residues. The CDR3 is CASSSGQQETQYF. CDR3 DNA: TGTGCCAGCAGTTCGGGACAGCAAGAGACCCAGTACTTC.

The rearrangement uses TRBV28 and TRBJ1-2, with 7 bases identical to TRBD1. Trimming at V came to 4 bases and at J to 8 bases, leaving 13 bases not matched to a gene. The CDR3 loop spans 15 amino acids. The germline gives CDR1 MDHEN, CDR2 SYDVKM. The CDR3 spells CASSSAGGKMLGYTF. CDR3 nucleotide sequence: TGTGCCAGCAGTTCGGCAGGGGGGAAGATGTTGGGCTACACCTTC.

This sequence joins TRBV5-1 and TRBJ1-1, with D perhaps matching TRBD1 (5 bases). Germline values: CDR1 SGHRS, CDR2 YFSETQ. V lost 4 bases to trimming and J lost 1 base, with 8 bases between them. This CDR3 has 13 residues. CDR3 sequence reads: CASSLTGNTEAFF. For the CDR3, the DNA is TGCGCCAGCAGCCTAACAGGGAACACTGAAGCTTTCTTT.

This rearrangement joins TRBV11-2 to TRBJ1-2; 7 bases agree with TRBD1. Germline CDR1 reads SGHAT; CDR2 reads FQNNGV. The CDR3 has 15 residues. V gave up 0 bases and J gave up 8 bases; unmatched junction bases: 9. CDR3 region: CASSLEVRGKIGYTF. For the CDR3, the DNA is TGTGCCAGCAGCTTAGAGGTCAGGGGGAAGATAGGCTACACCTTC.

J is TRBJ2-2 and V is TRBV5-4, with D perhaps matching TRBD1 (6 bases). Germline V lookup: CDR1 SGHNT, CDR2 YYREEE (reference sequence). The CDR3 sequence is 15 residues long. Trimming removed 4 bases from V and 4 bases from J, with 14 bases in between. This chain's CDR3 is CASSRDTPGTGELFF. CDR3 bases: TGTGCCAGCAGCAGGGACACCCCGGGCACCGGGGAGCTGTTTTTT.

The rearrangement links TRBV29-1 to TRBJ2-7; 7 nucleotides agree with TRBD1. The CDR3 spans 11 residues. In germline, CDR1 is SQVTM, CDR2 ANQGSEA. Trimming removed 8 bases from V and 4 bases from J; junction bases left unmatched: 5. CDR3 nucleotide sequence: TGCAGCTCCACACAGGGGTACGAGCAGTACTTC. It yields the protein CSSTQGYEQYF.

J is TRBJ2-7 and V is TRBV14; 7 nucleotides agree with TRBD2. The CDR3 has 13 amino acids. Germline V gene data show CDR1 as SGHDN and CDR2 as FVKESK. With V trimmed by 8 bases and J by 4 bases, 8 bases remained unmatched. Here the CDR3 DNA reads TGTGCCAGCGCACGTTGGGGGGGGTACGAGCAGTACTTC. It is translated as CASARWGGYEQYF.

The V call is TRBV6-5, the J call TRBJ1-5, with a possible D match to TRBD1 (6 bases). V dropped 1 base and J dropped 4 bases, with 11 bases sitting between them. Germline CDR1 is MNHEY and CDR2 is SVGAGI. The CDR3 covers 15 residues. For the CDR3, the DNA is TGTGCCAGCAGTTACTACCAGGGGCCAAATCAGCCCCAGCATTTT. Translation: CASSYYQGPNQPQHF.

This clone appeared a few times. The chain links TRBV11-2 to TRBJ1-3; D remains unclear. Germline values: CDR1 SGHAT, CDR2 FQNNGV. Trimming shortened V by 4 bases and J by 2 bases, and 9 bases separated the two germline ends. The CDR3 covers 14 residues. As DNA, the CDR3 is TGTGCCAGCAGCTCGTCTAGGACTGGAAACACCATATATTTT. The encoded protein is CASSSSRTGNTIYF.

The chain uses TRBV9 and TRBJ2-7, with TRBD1 matching over 11 bases. V gave up 3 bases and J gave up 0 bases; unmatched junction bases: 5. Germline V CDR1 and CDR2: SGDLS, YYNGEE. The CDR3 is 16 residues long. The CDR3: CASSASGQGASYEQYF. CDR3 bases: TGTGCCAGCAGCGCCAGCGGACAGGGGGCCTCCTACGAGCAGTACTTC.

The rearrangement links TRBV2 to TRBJ1-1; possible D gene TRBD1, 6 bases. This CDR3 is built from 15 residues. Trimming stripped 6 bases from V and 6 bases from J, with 20 bases between. The germline gives CDR1 SNHLY, CDR2 FYNNEI. The CDR3 nucleotides read TGTGCCAGCAGAGTTATGGGGGGGCTAGATTCTGAAGCTTTCTTT. Its translation is CASRVMGGLDSEAFF.

V and J are TRBV5-1 and TRBJ2-3; no clear D. In germline, CDR1 is SGHRS, CDR2 YFSETQ. V dropped 0 bases and J dropped 1 base, with 12 bases sitting between them. The CDR3 is made up of 16 amino acids. In DNA form, the CDR3 reads TGCGCCAGCAGCTTGGAGCCCACTCCCGGCACAGATACGCAGTATTTT. Translated, it gives CASSLEPTPGTDTQYF.

The chain uses TRBV19 and TRBJ2-7; a weak D match, TRBD2 (6 bases). CDR3 size: 12 residues. Trimming pared 3 bases from V and 6 bases from J, leaving 9 bases between. Germline V gene lookup returns CDR1 LNHDA and CDR2 SQIVND (reference sequence). The CDR3 DNA reads as TGTGCCAGTAGTATGGGGGGAGGCGAGCAGTACTTC. Translating gives CASSMGGGEQYF.

The CDR3 region is CAISTSSGTNEQFF. DNA for the CDR3: TGTGCCATCAGCACGTCTAGCGGGACGAATGAGCAGTTCTTC. This sequence joins TRBV10-3 and TRBJ2-1; 9 positions agree with TRBD2. The trim removed 6 bases at V and 7 bases at J, leaving 7 bases unmatched. The CDR3 has 14 amino acids. Germline loops: CDR1 ENHRY, CDR2 SYGVKD.

The J gene is TRBJ1-1, the V gene TRBV19; perhaps TRBD1 as D (5 bases). The CDR3 is 10 residues long. The germline V gene encodes CDR1 LNHDA and CDR2 SQIVND (reference sequence). V shed 5 bases and J shed 10 bases, with 8 bases lying between them. CDR3 sequence: CASSGHGAFF. CDR3 sequence (DNA): TGTGCCAGTAGTGGACATGGAGCTTTCTTT.